This passage covers 26 T cell receptor beta chains from one sample sequenced in a study of cytomegalovirus exposure and HLA in healthy donors. Primers: 60 Vbeta forward and 13 Jbeta reverse. Sequencing was performed with immunoSEQ multiplex PCR; in TCRdb, only in-frame clones are kept and a portion is missing. The sample contains 200,000 or so clones, 75% to 90% of which appear only once. Sequenced material: PBMCs. These receptors originate from a woman aged 45-59 years in good health and CMV-seropositive.

This rearrangement joins TRBV10-3 to TRBJ1-2; 9 nucleotides agree with TRBD1. Trimming removed 4 bases from V and 7 bases from J; junction bases left unmatched: 10. Germline CDR1 ENHRY, CDR2 SYGVKD. CDR3 length: 15 residues. The CDR3 reads CAISGRTGVFSGYTF. CDR3 in DNA: TGTGCCATCAGTGGTCGGACAGGGGTTTTCAGTGGCTACACCTTC.

The chain joins TRBV6-1 to TRBJ1-2; 11 positions match TRBD1. The CDR3 sequence is 12 residues long. With 6 bases clipped from V and 8 bases from J, the junction kept 2 bases outside the gene matches. Germline V gene data show CDR1 as MNHNS and CDR2 as SASEGT. Here the CDR3 reads CASRGTGGGYTF. CDR3 nucleotide sequence: TGTGCCAGCAGGGGGACAGGGGGGGGCTACACCTTC.

The chain recombines TRBV7-2 with TRBJ2-2; the D is unclear. The V gene's germline CDR1 is SGHTA and CDR2 FQGNSA. CDR3 length equals 16 residues. With 0 bases removed from V and 0 bases from J, the gap between germline ends came to 8 bases. CDR3 nucleotides: TGTGCCAGCAGCTTAGCAGTCAGCGCGAACACCGGGGAGCTGTTTTTT. It encodes CASSLAVSANTGELFF.

The chain carries TRBV10-1 and TRBJ2-3; no clear D. The CDR3 runs 11 residues. CDR1 WNHNN and CDR2 SYGVQD come from the germline V gene (reference sequence). V was pared by 3 bases and J by 7 bases, with 5 bases between. In DNA, the CDR3 is TGCGCCAGCAGTGACCTTTATACGCAGTATTTT. Protein: CASSDLYTQYF.

The chain recombines TRBV18 with TRBJ1-5, with D tentatively TRBD1 (6 bases). Germline CDR1 and CDR2: KGHSH and LQKENI. The CDR3 spans 13 residues. V shed 4 bases and J shed 8 bases, with 12 bases lying between them. This chain's CDR3 is CASSLQGFEPQHF. CDR3 nucleotides: TGTGCCAGCTCACTACAGGGTTTTGAGCCCCAGCATTTT.

The CDR3 region is CASSLRLVDTQYF. CDR3 in DNA: TGTGCCAGCAGCTTGAGACTAGTAGATACGCAGTATTTT. The rearrangement joins TRBV14 to TRBJ2-3; D may be TRBD2 (6 bases). V was cut by 5 bases and J by 5 bases, with 11 bases left in between. Germline V CDR1 and CDR2: SGHDN, FVKESK. The CDR3 covers 13 residues.

V usage is TRBV28 and J usage is TRBJ2-3; tentative D call: TRBD2 (6 bases). Looked up from germline, CDR1 is MDHEN and CDR2 is SYDVKM. Trimming pared 3 bases from V and 2 bases from J, leaving 12 bases between. There are 15 residues in the CDR3. As DNA, the CDR3 is TGTGCCAGCAGTTTCTCGGAGGGGTACACAGATACGCAGTATTTT. This codes for CASSFSEGYTDTQYF.

This clone was counted a single time. The chain employs TRBV6-6 and TRBJ2-2; TRBD2 might be the D (5 bases). V was cut by 7 bases and J by 5 bases, with 14 bases left in between. Germline V lookup: CDR1 MNHNY, CDR2 SVGAGI (reference sequence). The CDR3 is made up of 14 amino acids. The CDR3: CASNTRAGTGELFF. CDR3 DNA: TGTGCCAGCAACACCCGCGCGGGTACCGGGGAGCTGTTTTTT.

This clone was seen just once. The rearrangement joins TRBV5-1 to TRBJ1-6; the match to TRBD1 covers 7 bases. The germline V gene encodes CDR1 SGHRS and CDR2 YFSETQ. This CDR3 region has 15 residues. V lost 0 bases, J lost 7 bases, and 4 bases stayed unmatched. CDR3 region: CASSLARDRNSPLHF. The CDR3, as DNA: TGCGCCAGCAGCTTGGCCCGGGACAGAAATTCACCCCTCCACTTT.

The V gene is TRBV7-9, the J gene TRBJ2-7, with D possibly TRBD1 on 6 matching bases. The CDR3 runs to 13 residues. Germline CDR1 and CDR2: SEHNR and FQNEAQ (reference sequence). V lost 3 bases and J 2 bases, leaving 8 bases between the germline ends. In DNA, the CDR3 is TGTGCCAGCAGCTTCGGACAGACCTACGAGCAGTACTTC. This encodes CASSFGQTYEQYF. The full variable domain, rest sourced from reference TRBV7-9 and TRBJ2-7, is DTGVSQNPRHKITKRGQNVTFRCDPISEHNRLYWYRQTLGQGPEFLTYFQNEAQLEKSRLLSDRFSAERPKGSFSTLEIQRTEQGDSAMYLCASSFGQTYEQYFGPGTRLTVT.

J is TRBJ2-5 and V is TRBV25-1, with no clear D. The CDR3 is made up of 14 amino acids. CDR1 MGHDK and CDR2 SYGVNS come from the germline V gene. The germline V and J ends were trimmed by 2 bases and 3 bases, with 10 bases remaining between them. The CDR3 protein is CASSELGVEETQYF. The CDR3 DNA reads TGTGCCAGCAGTGAACTAGGAGTCGAAGAGACCCAGTACTTC.

The chain recombines TRBV9 with TRBJ2-7; 10 bases match TRBD2. From germline, CDR1 is SGDLS and CDR2 YYNGEE. This CDR3 contains 15 residues. Losses at the gene ends were 2 bases for V and 3 bases for J; bases not matched to a gene: 5. CDR3 in DNA: TGTGCCAGCAGCGTCGCTAGCGGGGGAGACTACGAGCAGTACTTC. Its translation: CASSVASGGDYEQYF.

J is TRBJ2-1 and V is TRBV10-1, with 7 bases that match TRBD2. CDR1 and CDR2 (germline): WNHNN, SYGVQD (reference sequence). This CDR3 is built from 16 residues. V lost 0 bases to trimming and J lost 4 bases; unmatched junction nucleotides: 6. CDR3 coding DNA: TGCGCCAGCAGTGAGTCCTCCGGGCGGGGGTACAATGAGCAGTTCTTC. Translated: CASSESSGRGYNEQFF.

The chain recombines TRBV7-2 with TRBJ1-6; 7 bases align to TRBD1. This CDR3 region has 15 residues. V shed 3 bases and J 6 bases; nucleotides not matched to a gene: 5. Looked up from germline, CDR1 is SGHTA and CDR2 is FQGNSA. The DNA of the CDR3 is TGTGCCAGCAGCTTCGGGACAGCCGGTAATTCACCCCTCCACTTT. It encodes CASSFGTAGNSPLHF.

This clone came up once. The J gene is TRBJ2-1, the V gene TRBV30; D unclear. The germline V gene encodes CDR1 GTSNPN and CDR2 SVGIG (reference sequence). Trimming took 2 bases from V and 7 from J, leaving 9 bases between them. CDR3 size: 12 residues. The CDR3: CAWSRVSNEQFF. DNA of the CDR3: TGTGCCTGGAGTCGCGTTAGTAATGAGCAGTTCTTC.

The rearrangement joins TRBV11-2 to TRBJ2-7, with 9 bases lining up with TRBD2. Trimming removed 7 bases from V and 5 bases from J; junction bases left unmatched: 15. Per the germline V gene, CDR1 is SGHAT and CDR2 is FQNNGV. This CDR3 has 16 residues. CDR3 DNA sequence: TGTGCCAGCAACCACTTAGGCGGGAGGGCCCTGGACGAGCAGTACTTC. It codes for CASNHLGGRALDEQYF.

The chain carries TRBV5-1 and TRBJ2-5, with 13 bases identical to TRBD2. The CDR3 has 17 residues. Germline CDR1 SGHRS, CDR2 YFSETQ. V trimming: 3 bases; J trimming: 0 bases; junction bases outside the gene matches: 5. Here the CDR3 DNA reads TGCGCCAGCAGCTCGCCCGGACTAGCGGGGGACCAAGAGACCCAGTACTTC. This encodes CASSSPGLAGDQETQYF.

This clone was picked up one time. The rearrangement links TRBV15 to TRBJ1-1, with D maybe TRBD1 (5 bases). Trimming pared 0 bases from V and 3 bases from J, leaving 8 bases between. There are 14 residues in the CDR3. Per germline, CDR1 LNHNV and CDR2 YYDKDF (reference sequence). The CDR3 is CATSRDGGYTEAFF. CDR3 coding DNA: TGTGCCACCAGCAGAGATGGGGGGTACACTGAAGCTTTCTTT.

This chain connects TRBV7-9 to TRBJ1-6; the D is unclear. From germline, CDR1 is SEHNR and CDR2 FQNEAQ (reference sequence). The CDR3 runs 15 residues. Trimming took off 4 bases at V and 4 bases at J, with 11 bases between the two ends. The CDR3 DNA reads as TGTGCCAGCAGCTCCCGAACAGAATATAATTCACCCCTCCACTTT. Residues: CASSSRTEYNSPLHF.

This clone appeared once. V and J are TRBV5-1 and TRBJ1-3; D call uncertain. Deletions cut 3 bases from V and 4 bases from J, with 8 bases between. This CDR3 is built from 13 residues. Per the germline V gene, CDR1 is SGHRS and CDR2 is YFSETQ. DNA for the CDR3: TGCGCCAGCAGCTCGGACTGGGGAAACACCATATATTTT. It codes for CASSSDWGNTIYF.

This chain joins TRBV28 and TRBJ1-5; 9 bases match TRBD1. This CDR3 has 17 residues. Germline trimming cut 3 bases from V and 3 bases from J; bases unmatched to any gene: 9. Germline V gene lookup returns CDR1 MDHEN and CDR2 SYDVKM. The CDR3 region is CASSFGRTGALNQPQHF. The DNA of the CDR3 is TGTGCCAGCAGTTTTGGCAGGACAGGGGCCCTCAATCAGCCCCAGCATTTT.

Points on this clone: Its ends do not fully match the called genes, so a read error is possible. The V gene is TRBV11-2, the J gene TRBJ2-7; 9 nucleotides match TRBD2. This CDR3 comprises 13 residues. Per germline, CDR1 SGHAT and CDR2 FQNNGV. CDR3 DNA sequence: TGTGCCAGCAGCTTAGATAGGGGACTAGCAGACGCATTC. Protein: CASSLDRGLADAF.

The chain's CDR3 is CASTPGNLRETQYF. In DNA, the CDR3 is TGCGCCAGCACCCCGGGTAACTTACGGGAGACCCAGTACTTC. The chain links TRBV5-1 to TRBJ2-5; D remains unclear. CDR1 is SGHRS and CDR2 is YFSETQ in the germline V gene. V lost 6 bases and J 5 bases, leaving 17 bases between the germline ends. CDR3 length: 14 residues.

This chain joins TRBV7-3 and TRBJ1-2; unclear D gene. The germline CDR1 and CDR2 sequences are SGHTA and FQGTGA. Trimming took off 6 bases at V and 7 bases at J, with 15 bases between the two ends. This CDR3 spans 13 amino acids. The CDR3 is CASSLQPSGGYTF. The CDR3 DNA reads as TGTGCCAGCAGTCTGCAGCCCTCGGGTGGCTACACCTTC.

This clone was counted a few times. The CDR3 protein is CASSFGGDGYTF. The CDR3 DNA follows: TGCGCCAGCAGCTTCGGGGGGGATGGCTACACCTTC. The rearrangement joins TRBV5-1 to TRBJ1-2; D perhaps matches TRBD1 (5 bases). In germline, CDR1 is SGHRS, CDR2 YFSETQ. V was cut by 2 bases and J by 6 bases, with 8 bases left in between. The CDR3 is 12 residues long.

CDR3 sequence reads: CASKGSGSFQTQYF. In DNA, the CDR3 is TGTGCCAGTAAAGGTAGCGGGAGTTTCCAGACCCAGTACTTC. This sequence joins TRBV19 and TRBJ2-5, with TRBD2 matching over 9 bases. Germline CDR1 LNHDA, CDR2 SQIVND (reference sequence). The CDR3 is 14 amino acids. V dropped 7 bases and J dropped 6; count of bases not matched to a gene: 9.